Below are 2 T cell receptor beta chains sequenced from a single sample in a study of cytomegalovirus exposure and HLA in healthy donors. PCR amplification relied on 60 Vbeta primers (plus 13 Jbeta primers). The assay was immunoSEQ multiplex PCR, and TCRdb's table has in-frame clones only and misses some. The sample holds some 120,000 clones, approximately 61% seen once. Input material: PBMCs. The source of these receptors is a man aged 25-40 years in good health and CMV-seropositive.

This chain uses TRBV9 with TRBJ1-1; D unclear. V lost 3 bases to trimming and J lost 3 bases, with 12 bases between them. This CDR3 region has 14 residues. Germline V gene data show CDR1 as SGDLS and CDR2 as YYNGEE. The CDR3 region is CASSAVFEDTEAFF. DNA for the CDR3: TGTGCCAGCAGCGCGGTCTTCGAGGACACTGAAGCTTTCTTT.

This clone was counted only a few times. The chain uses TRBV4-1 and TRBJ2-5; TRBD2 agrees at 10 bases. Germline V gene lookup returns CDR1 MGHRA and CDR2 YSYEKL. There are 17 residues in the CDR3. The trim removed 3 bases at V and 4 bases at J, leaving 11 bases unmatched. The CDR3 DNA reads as TGCGCCAGCAGCCAGGACGAGCGGGAGGGCCGGGGAGAGACCCAGTACTTC. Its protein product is CASSQDEREGRGETQYF.